This T cell receptor (beta chain) was sequenced during a study of blood T cell repertoires in COVID-19. The repertoire was sequenced with immunoSEQ multiplex PCR; TCRdb's copy has only in-frame clones and lacks some. The sample has hundreds of thousands of clones, approximately 89% seen once. The J segment lost 8 bases and the V segment lost 10 bases, leaving 7 bases of the junction unmatched. The V gene's germline CDR1 is LNHDA and CDR2 SQIVND (reference sequence). CDR3 length: 13 residues. The rearrangement uses TRBV19 and TRBJ1-4, with 10 bases fitting TRBD1. The specimen was peripheral blood. The TCR was taken from a woman between 55 and 75 years old with COVID-19, enrolled during active disease. The CDR3 nucleotides are TGTGCCACGTCCGGGACAGGGGACGAAAAACTGTTTTTT. Amino acids: CATSGTGDEKLFF.